The present T cell receptor (beta chain) was sequenced within a study of T-cell reconstitution after alpha-beta-depleted transplantation in children. Regarding the study as a whole: Newly produced T cells mostly accounted for T-cell counts and diversity one year post-transplant.

The CDR3 totals 13 residues. Germline V CDR1 and CDR2: SQVTM, ANQGSEA. V was cut by 4 bases and J by 3 bases, with 11 bases left in between. This clonotype was seen only a few times. Its antigen is unidentified. Unique molecular identifiers were incorporated when the TCRbeta library was constructed. TCRdb redid the calling of the PCR reads with MiXCR, one entry per CDR3 protein. Of about a million distinct CDR3 sequences listed, 25% to 30% are singletons. Material: PBMCs, mostly from graft donor cells, obtained 360 days after TCRalphabeta/CD19-depleted stem cell transplant. The chain links TRBV29-1 to TRBJ2-3; D unclear. The origin of this receptor is a boy under two years old who had a stem cell transplant for SCID, so the T cells may come from the graft donor. The CDR3 sequence: CSVGGRQTDTQYF. In nucleotides, the CDR3 is TGCAGCGTTGGAGGCAGGCAGACAGATACGCAGTATTTT.